The rows below give T cell receptor beta chains drawn from one sample of a study of shared clonotypes between healthy human individuals. Here immunoSEQ multiplex PCR was the method, and the copy in TCRdb shows in-frame clones only, minus some. The sample consists of roughly 2.4 million clones, around 95% of them appearing once. The sample consisted of naive CD4+ T cells sorted from blood. The receptors stem from a young man in good health. CDR3s include the opening cysteine and the closing phenylalanine or tryptophan. A D gene is named only where the DNA matches it firmly. Only part of the rows carry a size: once, few, many, or a class if the clone is expanded.

TRBV9	.	TRBD2	TRBJ2-3	CASSGGLAGLGTQYF
TRBV5-1	.	TRBD1	TRBJ2-7	CASSLGTGTWSEQYF
TRBV5-1	.	.	TRBJ2-5	CASSSTSSNQETQYF
TRBV2	few	TRBD1	TRBJ1-6	CASKEDRGVNSPLHF
TRBV2	.	TRBD2	TRBJ2-1	CASSELGEGWLGNEQFF
TRBV7-2	once	.	TRBJ1-1	CASSLGTWKNTEAFF
TRBV7-6	.	.	TRBJ1-5	CASSLGPEGNQPQHF
TRBV10-2	.	TRBD1	TRBJ2-7	CASRRSGGDEQYF
TRBV4-1	.	.	TRBJ1-4	CASSQSQATNEKLFF
TRBV30	.	.	TRBJ2-7	CAWRDRTRSSYEQYF
TRBV6-6	.	.	TRBJ2-5	CASTQNPQTQYF
TRBV11-2	.	.	TRBJ1-1	CASSPTPTGTEAFF
TRBV6-6	.	.	TRBJ1-2	CASLFVGRNYGYTF
TRBV28	.	.	TRBJ1-5	CASSSVTENQPQHF
TRBV14	.	.	TRBJ2-7	CASSQGLANYEQYF
TRBV6-1	.	TRBD1	TRBJ1-2	CASSKGDRAPLNYGYTF
TRBV6-1	.	.	TRBJ1-2	CASSEGRTHGYTF
TRBV2	.	.	TRBJ2-5	CASRDSLSRETQYF
TRBV6-1	.	.	TRBJ2-3	CASSEALRGDTQYF
TRBV9	.	.	TRBJ2-2	CASSGPSGLGTGELFF
TRBV11-3	.	.	TRBJ1-1	CASSLRDGEAFF
TRBV9	.	.	TRBJ2-7	CASSPNLGAYEQYF
TRBV7-8	once	.	TRBJ2-7	CASSLERTGVLTYEQYF
TRBV6-1	.	.	TRBJ1-2	CASSERSGFSGYTF
TRBV18	.	.	TRBJ2-1	CASSPWPYAYNEQFF
TRBV5-1	.	TRBD1	TRBJ2-7	CASSLGQGAHEQYF
TRBV7-7	.	.	TRBJ2-7	CASSPTQGSHEQYF
TRBV6-5	.	TRBD1	TRBJ1-1	CASSYSTGGFTEAFF
TRBV4-1	once	.	TRBJ2-7	CASPATHEQYF
TRBV15	.	.	TRBJ2-7	CATSRDPGPNGEQYF
TRBV7-9	once	.	TRBJ1-1	CASSLGPATAFF
TRBV29-1	.	TRBD1	TRBJ1-2	CSVPGQGSFGYTF
TRBV29-1	.	.	TRBJ1-2	CSVETGRPANYGYTF
TRBV6-5	.	TRBD1	TRBJ1-3	CATKTSGGPGNTIYF
TRBV20-1	.	.	TRBJ2-3	CSANYLDTQYF
TRBV27	few	.	TRBJ1-6	CASSLGTFNSPLHF
TRBV6-9	.	.	TRBJ1-1	CASSYGRNTEAFF
TRBV12-5	.	TRBD1	TRBJ2-5	CASGGVPDRAETQYF
TRBV27	.	.	TRBJ2-3	CASSLSMAATGADTQYF
TRBV30	.	.	TRBJ1-5	CAWSGQNNQPQHF
TRBV11-3	.	TRBD2	TRBJ2-1	CASSGGAGSYNEQFF
TRBV16	.	.	TRBJ2-2	CASSTRGETGELFF
TRBV2	.	.	TRBJ1-5	CASSPSGISNQPQHF
TRBV7-2	.	.	TRBJ1-1	CASSHRGMNTEAFF
TRBV30	.	.	TRBJ2-3	CAWSVGTDTQYF